This note documents a single T cell receptor beta chain sequence. Antigen: not known. Library construction for TCR beta used iRepertoire HTBI primers and Arm-PCR of CDR3 regions. TCRdb re-derived calls from the multiplex PCR reads in MiXCR, one entry per CDR3 protein. The data hold approximately 440,000 distinct CDR3 sequences, with 20% to 25% observed a single time. This sample was included in a study of regulatory T cells in long-lasting Graves disease. Indicated time point: persistent/refractory GD, antithyroid drugs over 5 years with positive TRAb. PBMCs were the source of the RNA used for TCR sequencing. Peripheral blood, at nine milliliters, went into EDTA tubes. Whole-study findings and limits: It was possible that the small sample size reduced accuracy.

This material consisted of peripheral blood mononuclear cells (PBMCs), taken when the disease was refractory, from a patient treated with antithyroid drugs. The clonotype originates from a female donor with Graves disease.

CDR3 coding DNA: TGTGCCAGCAGCCAAACTAAGGGGTTGAACACTGAAGCTTTCTTT. It yields the protein CASSQTKGLNTEAFF. The chain has TRBV14 and TRBJ1-1; D possibly corresponds to TRBD1 (5 bases). CDR1 is SGHDN and CDR2 is FVKESK in the germline V gene. Trimming took off 2 bases at V and 0 bases at J, with 10 bases between the two ends. The CDR3 is made up of 15 amino acids. The full variable domain, its missing parts supplied by reference TRBV14 and TRBJ1-1, is EAGVTQFPSHSVIEKGQTVTLRCDPISGHDNLYWYRRVMGKEIKFLLHFVKESKQDESGMPNNRFLAERTGGTYSTLKVQPAELEDSGVYFCASSQTKGLNTEAFFGQGTRLTVV.